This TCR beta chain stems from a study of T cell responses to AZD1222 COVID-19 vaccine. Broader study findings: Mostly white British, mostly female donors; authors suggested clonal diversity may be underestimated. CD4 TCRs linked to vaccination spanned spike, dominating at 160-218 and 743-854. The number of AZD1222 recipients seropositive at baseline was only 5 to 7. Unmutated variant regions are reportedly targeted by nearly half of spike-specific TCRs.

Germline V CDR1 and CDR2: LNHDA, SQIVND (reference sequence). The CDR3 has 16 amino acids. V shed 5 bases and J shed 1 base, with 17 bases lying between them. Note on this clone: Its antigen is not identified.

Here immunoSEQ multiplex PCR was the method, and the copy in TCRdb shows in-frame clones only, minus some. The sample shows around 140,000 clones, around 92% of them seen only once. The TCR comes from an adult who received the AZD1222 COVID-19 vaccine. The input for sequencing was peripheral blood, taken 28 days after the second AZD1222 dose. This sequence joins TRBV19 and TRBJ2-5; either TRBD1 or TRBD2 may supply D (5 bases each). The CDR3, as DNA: TGTGCCAGTAGTGAAAGCGCAGGGACCCTCCAAGAGACCCAGTACTTC. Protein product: CASSESAGTLQETQYF.